This is a list of T cell receptor beta chains from one sample in a study of blood T cells in healthy people across ages. One entry per CDR3 protein results from TCRdb running MiXCR on the 5' RACE reads. The sample yields about 620,000 distinct CDR3 sequences, under 65% seen once. Sequencing was done on a sample of blood. The receptors here all came from a woman aged 80 or older in good health. Each CDR3 is given with its conserved first and last residue. D genes are given only for firm matches. Clone size is given for some rows only: seen once, a few or many times, or a class if the clone is expanded.

size,V,J,D,DNA,CDR3
.,TRBV20-1,TRBJ1-2,.,TGCAGTGCGTATGCCCGTCTTACTAACTATGGCTACACCTTC,CSAYARLTNYGYTF
.,TRBV5-1,TRBJ1-1,.,TGCGCCAGCAGCTACAGGGATAGGGACACTGAAGCTTTCTTT,CASSYRDRDTEAFF
.,TRBV24-1,TRBJ2-5,TRBD2,TGTGCCACCAGCGTACTAGCGGGGGGGCAAGAGACCCAGTACTTC,CATSVLAGGQETQYF
.,TRBV29-1,TRBJ2-2,.,TGCAGCGTTGCAACAGATCGCGACACCGGGGAGCTGTTTTTT,CSVATDRDTGELFF
once,TRBV20-1,TRBJ2-4,.,TGCGGTGCTACCGAAGCCAAAAACATTCAGTACTTC,CGATEAKNIQYF
many,TRBV27,TRBJ2-4,.,TGTGCCAGCCATCGGTCACAGCACGAAAACATTCAGTACTTC,CASHRSQHENIQYF
.,TRBV12-3/TRBV12-4,TRBJ1-6,.,TGTGCCAGCAGCCCTACAAGGGGTTCACCCCTCCACTTT,CASSPTRGSPLHF
.,TRBV20-1,TRBJ2-7,.,TGCAGTGCTCGGCACCTCCGCCCCTACGAGCAGTACTTC,CSARHLRPYEQYF
.,TRBV3-1,TRBJ2-1,.,TGTGCCAGCAGCCAAGATCTCCTCCGTCGGGGCAATGAGCAGTTCTTC,CASSQDLLRRGNEQFF
.,TRBV9,TRBJ1-2,TRBD1,TGTGCCAGCAGCCCCAGGGGGGCTAGCTATGGCTACACCTTC,CASSPRGASYGYTF